Sequencing of this T cell receptor (beta chain) was carried out in a study of shared clonotypes between healthy human individuals. Study donors comprised healthy, HIV-negative adults devoid of recent acute infection or vaccination. The repertoire was sequenced with immunoSEQ multiplex PCR; TCRdb's copy has only in-frame clones and lacks some. Of roughly 200,000 clones listed, about 68% were seen once; the top ten hold 8.5% to 12%. In germline, CDR1 is ENHRY, CDR2 SYGVKD. Unmatched junction bases numbered 3, after V lost 6 bases and J lost 4 bases. The CDR3 runs 14 residues. This sequence joins TRBV10-3 and TRBJ1-3; TRBD1 agrees at 10 bases. The TCR comes from a man younger than 40 in good health. The sequenced sample consisted of memory CD4+ T cells sorted from blood. The subset was: CD45RA-negative fraction. The chain's CDR3 is CAIRGQGTGNTIYF. CDR3 in DNA: TGTGCCATCAGGGGACAGGGGACGGGAAACACCATATATTTT.